This T cell receptor (beta chain) was identified in a study of T-cell memory formation after mild COVID-19. The V gene's germline CDR1 is DFQATT and CDR2 SNEGSKA (reference sequence). V was cut by 2 bases and J by 4 bases, with 20 bases left in between. The CDR3 contains 16 residues. In this sample, this clonotype turned up many times. Using constant-segment primers, 5'RACE produced TCR alpha and TCR beta cDNA libraries carrying sample barcodes and UMIs. TCRdb called the 5' RACE reads again in MiXCR, with one record for every CDR3 protein. The sample carries 280,000 or so distinct CDR3 sequences, approximately 8.4% recorded once.

Sequenced input: PBMCs or a T cell subset sorted from them (not recorded which). This TCR came from a young man who had mild COVID-19 (a few samples of this study predate the infection). Cell type and time point are not known. This chain uses TRBV20-1 with TRBJ1-2, with D possibly being TRBD1 (6 bases). As DNA, the CDR3 is TGCAGTGCTAGAAGTTTCTCGGACAGTGGGATCTATGGCTACACCTTC. It is translated as CSARSFSDSGIYGYTF.